Following are 2 T cell receptor beta chains from one sample sequenced in a study of EBV T-cell therapy then PD-1 blockade in nasopharyngeal carcinoma. Clones were sequenced by immunoSEQ multiplex PCR, and TCRdb holds only the in-frame ones, with some missing. The top ten clones hold over 25% of a sample with about 24,000 clones, 75% to 90% of them seen once. Treatment: AdE1-LMPpoly-expanded autologous EBV-specific T-cell therapy followed by anti-PD-1 nivolumab. No antigens are known for them. The sample consisted of CD8+ T cells from blood, taken at day 61 from a patient whose treatment included autologous EBV-specific T cells and nivolumab. The receptors were sampled from a man between 40 and 49 years old with nasopharyngeal carcinoma.

This chain connects TRBV24-1 to TRBJ1-5; D not certain. From germline, CDR1 is KGHDR and CDR2 SFDVKD. V dropped 10 bases and J dropped 11 bases, with 14 bases sitting between them. This CDR3 has 11 residues. CDR3 DNA sequence: TGTGCCACATACCCTTTCAAGTCCCAGCATTTT. This codes for CATYPFKSQHF.

The rearrangement joins TRBV28 to TRBJ1-5; 7 bases map to TRBD1. Germline lookup yields CDR1 MDHEN and CDR2 SYDVKM. CDR3 size: 14 residues. The ends lost 2 bases at V and 5 bases at J; junction bases unmatched: 3. The CDR3 coding sequence is TGTGCCAGCAGTTTAGGAGGGGGCGATCAGCCCCAGCATTTT. This sequence encodes CASSLGGGDQPQHF.